These 12 T cell receptor beta chains were all obtained from the same sample, sequenced in a study of shared clonotypes between healthy human individuals. The naive CD8 population came from CD45RO-negative cells selected for CCR7, without terminally differentiated effector memory CD45RA+ cells. TCRdb's table, derived via immunoSEQ multiplex PCR, lists solely in-frame clones and lacks some. The table shows more than 600,000 clones, with about 90% occurring only once. Input material: naive CD8+ T cells sorted from blood. These receptors all come from a man aged 25-45 years in good health.

CDR3 in amino acids: CASRDSTYNEQFF. CDR3 nucleotides: TGTGCCAGCAGAGACAGCACCTACAATGAGCAGTTCTTC. V and J are TRBV6-5 and TRBJ2-1; a weak D match, TRBD1 (5 bases). Trimming removed 6 bases at V and 2 bases at J, with 8 bases between. Germline CDR1 MNHEY, CDR2 SVGAGI. The CDR3 runs to 13 residues.

The CDR3 DNA reads as TGTGCCAGCAGTGTAGGCGGGGCCACTGAAGCTTTCTTT. Residues: CASSVGGATEAFF. The rearrangement links TRBV6-1 to TRBJ1-1; weak D call: TRBD1 (5 bases). V lost 4 bases and J 4 bases, leaving 10 bases between the germline ends. The CDR3 is made up of 13 amino acids. Looked up from germline, CDR1 is MNHNS and CDR2 is SASEGT.

This chain links TRBV7-6 with TRBJ2-3; D uncertain. This CDR3 has 16 amino acids. Germline-derived CDR1 and CDR2 are SGHVS and FNYEAQ. Trimming removed 2 bases from V and 0 bases from J, with 12 bases in between. DNA of the CDR3: TGTGCCAGCAGCTTAATTGGCAGTCCTAGCACAGATACGCAGTATTTT. It encodes CASSLIGSPSTDTQYF.

This chain uses TRBV2 with TRBJ2-7; TRBD1 matches at 7 bases. The CDR3 spans 15 residues. J gave up 3 bases and V 6 bases, and 11 bases lay outside the gene matches. Looked up from germline, CDR1 is SNHLY and CDR2 is FYNNEI. The CDR3, as DNA: TGTGCCAGCAGACCGTTCGGGACAGCAGACTACGAGCAGTACTTC. This encodes CASRPFGTADYEQYF.

This chain joins TRBV5-6 and TRBJ1-5; D is uncertain. Germline-derived CDR1 and CDR2 are SGHDT and YYEEEE. The germline V and J ends were trimmed by 4 bases and 5 bases, with 7 bases remaining between them. The CDR3 is 12 residues long. The CDR3 here is CASSQGDQPQHF. CDR3 in DNA: TGTGCCAGCAGCCAAGGCGATCAGCCCCAGCATTTT.

This rearrangement joins TRBV11-2 to TRBJ1-2; the D gene is possibly TRBD1 (6 bases). Trimming took off 3 bases at V and 5 bases at J, with 19 bases between the two ends. The length of the CDR3 is 16 residues. Germline CDR1 is SGHAT and CDR2 is FQNNGV. The CDR3 region is CASSFYTGQPLYGYTF. The CDR3 DNA reads TGTGCCAGCAGCTTTTACACCGGACAGCCCTTGTATGGCTACACCTTC.

The rearrangement uses TRBV5-4 and TRBJ1-1, with D tentatively TRBD1 (6 bases). V lost 5 bases, J lost 11 bases, and 13 bases lay in between. Per the germline V gene, CDR1 is SGHNT and CDR2 is YYREEE (reference sequence). The CDR3 totals 11 residues. CDR3 sequence (DNA): TGTGCCAGCAGTTCAGGGGTTCGCGCTTTCTTT. Translated: CASSSGVRAFF.

This clone was detected once. V usage is TRBV10-1 and J usage is TRBJ2-7, with unresolved D. V was pared by 0 bases and J by 4 bases, with 7 bases between. CDR1 WNHNN and CDR2 SYGVQD come from the germline V gene (reference sequence). The CDR3 runs to 13 residues. This CDR3 reads CASSESKGYEQYF. The DNA of the CDR3 is TGCGCCAGCAGTGAGTCGAAAGGGTACGAGCAGTACTTC.

The V call is TRBV2, the J call TRBJ1-2; a possible D gene is TRBD1 (5 bases). Germline CDR1 SNHLY, CDR2 FYNNEI. V lost 11 bases to trimming and J lost 4 bases, with 14 bases between them. This CDR3 is 12 amino acids long. This chain's CDR3 is CALNRLAYGYTF. The CDR3 DNA sequence: TGTGCCCTAAACAGGCTTGCCTATGGCTACACCTTC.

This clone was counted once. CDR3 residues: CASSLVDNTEAFF. The CDR3 DNA reads as TGTGCCAGCAGCTTAGTAGACAACACTGAAGCTTTCTTT. The chain joins TRBV13 to TRBJ1-1; no definite D call. Germline CDR1 and CDR2: PRHDT and FYEKMQ (reference sequence). V was cut by 1 base and J by 2 bases, with 5 bases left in between. The CDR3 runs 13 residues.

V gene TRBV4-1 combines with J gene TRBJ1-5, with D possibly matching TRBD1 (6 bases). V was clipped by 2 bases and J by 6 bases, with 14 bases between them. CDR3 length: 15 amino acids. Germline CDR1 MGHRA, CDR2 YSYEKL. CDR3 amino acids: CASSQKGQGSQPQHF. The CDR3 DNA reads as TGCGCCAGCAGCCAAAAGGGCCAGGGGAGTCAGCCCCAGCATTTT.

The chain carries TRBV27 and TRBJ2-1, with D tentatively TRBD2 (5 bases). Trimming cost V 2 bases and J 1 base, with 12 bases left between them. The CDR3 length is 16 residues. Germline V gene sequence: CDR1 MNHEY, CDR2 SMNVEV (reference sequence). CDR3: CASSLMGVGSYNEQFF. In DNA form, the CDR3 reads TGTGCCAGCAGTTTAATGGGAGTGGGGTCCTACAATGAGCAGTTCTTC.